This T cell receptor beta chain was documented in a study of CD8+ T cells in alopecia areata. Both CD4+ and CD8+ T cells were separated by sorting PBMCs. Sequencing used cDNA as its template, made by extracting RNA and reverse transcribing it. This table comes from immunoSEQ multiplex PCR, and its TCRdb copy is limited to in-frame clones, with some not included. The table lists about 100,000 clones, approximately 59% of them singletons. This TCR derives from a human donor in good health. The sequencing sample was made of CD8+ T cells sorted from blood.

DNA of the CDR3: TGCGCCAGCAGCCCCGGCAGACTAGCGGGCGGGGAGACCCAGTACTTC. It codes for CASSPGRLAGGETQYF. The chain carries TRBV4-3 and TRBJ2-5; the match to TRBD2 covers 10 bases. The V segment lost 4 bases and the J segment 5 bases; nucleotides outside the gene matches: 10. Per the germline V gene, CDR1 is LGHNA and CDR2 is YSLEER. This CDR3 is 16 amino acids long.